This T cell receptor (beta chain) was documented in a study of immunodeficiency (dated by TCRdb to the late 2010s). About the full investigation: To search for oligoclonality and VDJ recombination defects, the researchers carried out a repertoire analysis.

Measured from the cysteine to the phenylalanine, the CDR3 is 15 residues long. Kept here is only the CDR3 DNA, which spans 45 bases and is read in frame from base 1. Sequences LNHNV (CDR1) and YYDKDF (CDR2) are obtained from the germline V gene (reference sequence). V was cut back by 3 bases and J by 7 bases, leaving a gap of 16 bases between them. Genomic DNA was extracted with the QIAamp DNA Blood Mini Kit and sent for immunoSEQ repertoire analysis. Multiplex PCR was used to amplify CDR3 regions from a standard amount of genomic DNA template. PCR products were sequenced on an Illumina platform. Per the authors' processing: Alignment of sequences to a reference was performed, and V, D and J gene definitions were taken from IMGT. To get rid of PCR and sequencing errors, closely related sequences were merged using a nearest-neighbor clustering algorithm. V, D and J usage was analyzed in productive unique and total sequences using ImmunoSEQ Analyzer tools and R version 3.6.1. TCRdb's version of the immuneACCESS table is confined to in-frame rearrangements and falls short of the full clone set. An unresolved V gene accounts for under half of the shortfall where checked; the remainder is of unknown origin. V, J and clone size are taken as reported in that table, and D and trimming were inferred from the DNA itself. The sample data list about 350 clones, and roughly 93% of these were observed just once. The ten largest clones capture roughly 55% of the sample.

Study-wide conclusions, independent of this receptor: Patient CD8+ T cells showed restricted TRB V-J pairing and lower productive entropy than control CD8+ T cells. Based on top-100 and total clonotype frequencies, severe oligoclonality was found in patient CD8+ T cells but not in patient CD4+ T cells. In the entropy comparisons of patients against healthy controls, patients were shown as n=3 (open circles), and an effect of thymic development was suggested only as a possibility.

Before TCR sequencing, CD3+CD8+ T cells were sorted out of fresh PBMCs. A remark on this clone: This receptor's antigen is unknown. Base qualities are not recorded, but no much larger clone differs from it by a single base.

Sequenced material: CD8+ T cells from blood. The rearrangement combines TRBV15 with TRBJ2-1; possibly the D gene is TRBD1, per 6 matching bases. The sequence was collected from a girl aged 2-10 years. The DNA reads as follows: TGTGCCACCAGCAGGGACAGCAGTTTCCCAAATGAGCAGTTCTTC. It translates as CATSRDSSFPNEQFF.